This entry lists 22 T cell receptor beta chains sequenced from one sample in a study of cytomegalovirus exposure and HLA in healthy donors. PCR involved 60 Vbeta and 13 Jbeta primers. The table came from immunoSEQ multiplex PCR; TCRdb's copy has only in-frame clones and leaves some out. The table records 110,000 or so clones, roughly 8.6% of them present only once. Sequencing was performed on PBMCs. The source is a middle-aged woman in good health and CMV-seropositive.

This clone was picked up many times. The V and J genes are TRBV2 and TRBJ2-7; D is undetermined. The CDR3 is made up of 12 amino acids. In germline, CDR1 is SNHLY, CDR2 FYNNEI. The V end was cut by 4 bases, the J end by 3 bases, with 7 bases between. The CDR3 coding sequence is TGTGCCAGCAGTGTGAGTATCTACGAGCAGTACTTC. As protein: CASSVSIYEQYF.

This clone was recorded a few times. J is TRBJ1-2 and V is TRBV25-1, with 9 positions matching TRBD1. Germline V gene sequence: CDR1 MGHDK, CDR2 SYGVNS. The V segment lost 8 bases and the J segment 4 bases; nucleotides outside the gene matches: 8. This CDR3 has 14 residues. The CDR3 nucleotides are TGTGCCAGCGGTCCCGCGGGACAGGGCTATGGCTACACCTTC. Translating gives CASGPAGQGYGYTF.

Only a few counts were recorded for this clone. This chain links TRBV29-1 with TRBJ1-5, with 7 bases identical to TRBD1. V lost 4 bases and J lost 1; bases outside the gene matches: 4. In germline, CDR1 is SQVTM, CDR2 ANQGSEA. The CDR3 runs 14 residues. CDR3 region: CSVVPTGSNQPQHF. Written as DNA, the CDR3 is TGCAGCGTTGTCCCGACAGGGAGCAATCAGCCCCAGCATTTT.

This clone occurred a few times. The rearrangement joins TRBV6-1 to TRBJ1-1, with no clear D. Germline assignment: CDR1 MNHNS and CDR2 SASEGT. Trimming cost V 5 bases and J 2 bases, with 9 bases left between them. This CDR3 has 13 amino acids. In DNA form, the CDR3 reads TGTGCCAGCAGTTCTTTGACTAACACTGAAGCTTTCTTT. This sequence encodes CASSSLTNTEAFF.

The V and J genes are TRBV5-1 and TRBJ2-7; tentative D call: TRBD1 (5 bases). The CDR3 runs to 14 residues. Germline values: CDR1 SGHRS, CDR2 YFSETQ. V was clipped by 4 bases and J by 4 bases, with 15 bases between them. The DNA of the CDR3 is TGCGCCAGCAGCCTCCCGCAGGGTAGTTACGAGCAGTACTTC. This codes for CASSLPQGSYEQYF.

J is TRBJ1-1 and V is TRBV18, with D hard to call. The CDR3 runs to 15 residues. Trimming cost V 2 bases and J 1 base, with 11 bases left between them. Germline V gene lookup returns CDR1 KGHSH and CDR2 LQKENI. The CDR3 loop reads CASSPTGWQNTEAFF. As DNA, the CDR3 is TGTGCCAGCTCACCAACCGGGTGGCAGAACACTGAAGCTTTCTTT.

This clone was counted only a few times. The chain couples TRBV6-4 to TRBJ1-1; D is unclear. CDR1 is MRHNA, CDR2 SNTAGT, per germline. The CDR3 contains 13 residues. The germline V and J ends were trimmed by 4 bases and 0 bases, with 6 bases remaining between them. The CDR3 reads CASSATLNTEAFF. Here the CDR3 DNA reads TGTGCCAGCAGTGCAACATTGAACACTGAAGCTTTCTTT.

This chain links TRBV5-1 with TRBJ2-7; perhaps TRBD2 as D (5 bases). CDR1 and CDR2 from the germline V gene are SGHRS and YFSETQ. V shed 2 bases and J shed 0 bases, with 9 bases lying between them. This CDR3 has 14 residues. The CDR3 loop is CASSLGRGSYEQYF. CDR3 nucleotides: TGCGCCAGCAGCTTAGGACGGGGCTCCTACGAGCAGTACTTC.

This clone showed up just a few times. The V gene is TRBV5-4, the J gene TRBJ1-2; maybe TRBD1 (6 bases). The CDR3 is 14 amino acids. Germline V lookup: CDR1 SGHNT, CDR2 YYREEE (reference sequence). V was clipped by 1 base and J by 2 bases, with 9 bases between them. The CDR3, as DNA: TGTGCCAGCAGCTTGAACGACAGGAACTATGGCTACACCTTC. Protein: CASSLNDRNYGYTF.

This chain uses TRBV7-9 with TRBJ2-1, with 13 nucleotides matching TRBD2. V lost 5 bases, J lost 12 bases, and 10 bases stayed unmatched. The CDR3 runs to 15 residues. Looked up from germline, CDR1 is SEHNR and CDR2 is FQNEAQ (reference sequence). As DNA, the CDR3 is TGTGCCAGCAGCAAGGGGACTAGCGGGGTAAAGGTGCAGTTCTTC. Its translation is CASSKGTSGVKVQFF.

The rearrangement joins TRBV19 to TRBJ2-7; TRBD1 aligns across 9 bases. The CDR3 is 16 residues long. After removal of 2 bases from V and 3 bases from J, the junction contained 8 bases not matched to a gene. Germline CDR1 and CDR2: LNHDA and SQIVND (reference sequence). CDR3 sequence: CASSILAATGGYEQYF. CDR3 bases: TGTGCCAGTAGTATACTCGCCGCGACAGGGGGCTACGAGCAGTACTTC.

The CDR3 DNA reads as TGTGCCAGCAGCGTAGATTTGGACAGTCGCTACAATGAGCAGTTCTTC. Its protein product is CASSVDLDSRYNEQFF. The chain joins TRBV9 to TRBJ2-1, with TRBD1 as a possible D gene (6 bases). V lost 0 bases to trimming and J lost 3 bases, with 13 bases between them. The length of the CDR3 is 16 residues. Germline V lookup: CDR1 SGDLS, CDR2 YYNGEE. Full variable domain (rest looked up from reference TRBV9 and TRBJ2-1): DSGVTQTPKHLITATGQRVTLRCSPRSGDLSVYWYQQSLDQGLQFLIQYYNGEERAKGNILERFSAQQFPDLHSELNLSSLELGDSALYFCASSVDLDSRYNEQFFGPGTRLTVL.

As DNA, the CDR3 is TGCGCCAGCAGCCAAGTTCAGGGGCCCTCCGAGCAGTACTTC. Translation gives CASSQVQGPSEQYF. The rearrangement links TRBV4-1 to TRBJ2-7; D possibly corresponds to TRBD1 (6 bases). The CDR3 runs 14 residues. Per germline, CDR1 MGHRA and CDR2 YSYEKL. V was shortened by 1 base and J by 6 bases, with 13 bases between the two germline ends.

This clone was seen more than once but under ten times. The genes are TRBV6-5 and TRBJ1-1; 9 bases fit TRBD1. CDR1 is MNHEY, CDR2 SVGAGI, per germline. The CDR3 is 15 amino acids. The V and J ends lost 5 bases and 5 bases, in that order; junction bases with no gene match: 9. For the CDR3, the DNA is TGTGCCAGCAGTCCCAGGGGACAGGGCCGAACTGAAGCTTTCTTT. Residues: CASSPRGQGRTEAFF.

The chain joins TRBV6-1 to TRBJ1-6; tentatively, D is TRBD1 (5 bases). The germline CDR1 and CDR2 sequences are MNHNS and SASEGT. V lost 0 bases and J lost 9, with 12 bases in between. The CDR3 sequence is 15 residues long. CDR3 sequence reads: CASSEAQGGVSPLHF. CDR3 sequence (DNA): TGTGCCAGCAGTGAAGCCCAGGGAGGTGTTTCACCCCTCCACTTT.

This clone was found once. The chain couples TRBV21-1 to TRBJ2-7; the DNA was not compared with TRBD2, the D call given in the table. TRBV21-1 constitutes a pseudogene. The CDR3 loop spans 14 amino acids. In nucleotides, the CDR3 is TGTGCCAGCAGCAAAGGAGCGGCTCTATACGAGCAGTACTTC. Protein: CASSKGAALYEQYF.

This clone appeared a few times. This chain uses TRBV30 with TRBJ1-1; 8 bases agree with TRBD1. This CDR3 has 16 amino acids. V shed 2 bases, J shed 1 base, and the junction held 9 bases outside the gene matches. Germline V gives CDR1 GTSNPN, CDR2 SVGIG (reference sequence). In DNA form, the CDR3 reads TGTGCCTGGAGTTTACCGGACAGGGTTAGGAACACTGAAGCTTTCTTT. Translation gives CAWSLPDRVRNTEAFF.

The chain joins TRBV19 to TRBJ2-7, with a possible D match to TRBD1 (6 bases). Germline V CDR1 and CDR2: LNHDA, SQIVND (reference sequence). V lost 2 bases, J lost 3 bases, and 14 bases lay in between. The CDR3 runs 15 residues. CDR3 coding DNA: TGTGCCAGTAGTATATCCCGACAGGAAATCTACGAGCAGTACTTC. Translation: CASSISRQEIYEQYF.

This clone was found a few times. The CDR3 DNA sequence: TGTGCCAGCAGTCGGACAAGCCGGGGCAATCAGCCCCAGCATTTT. It translates to CASSRTSRGNQPQHF. This chain uses TRBV6-5 with TRBJ1-5; D perhaps matches TRBD1 (5 bases). V lost 5 bases and J lost 2, with 13 bases in between. Germline V lookup: CDR1 MNHEY, CDR2 SVGAGI. This CDR3 contains 15 residues.

This chain links TRBV5-8 with TRBJ1-5, with unresolved D. Germline-derived CDR1 and CDR2 are SGHTS and YDEGEE. The CDR3 is 14 residues long. The germline V and J ends were trimmed by 2 bases and 5 bases, with 11 bases remaining between them. The CDR3 DNA is TGTGCCAGCAGCTTCGGCGGAACATATCAGCCCCAGCATTTT. It yields the protein CASSFGGTYQPQHF.

The V call is TRBV7-7, the J call TRBJ2-2, with D perhaps matching TRBD2 (5 bases). V was clipped by 1 base and J by 1 base, with 10 bases between them. CDR1 is SSHAT, CDR2 FNYEAQ, per germline (reference sequence). This CDR3 contains 16 residues. The CDR3 spells CASSLVGAGNTGELFF. CDR3 nucleotides: TGTGCCAGCAGCTTAGTCGGCGCGGGGAACACCGGGGAGCTGTTTTTT.

This clone was counted only a few times. The chain has TRBV19 and TRBJ2-1, with a tentative D call TRBD1 (5 bases). This CDR3 is 13 amino acids long. Germline V CDR1 and CDR2: LNHDA, SQIVND (reference sequence). Trimming removed 6 bases from V and 2 bases from J, with 8 bases in between. In nucleotides, the CDR3 is TGTGCCAGTAGGGCGACAGCCTACAATGAGCAGTTCTTC. Residues: CASRATAYNEQFF.